This TCR beta chain was found in a study of human T cells and chemical hapten exposure. On the study more broadly: The variation in per-sample TCR yields arose mainly from small differences in pooled library volumes. Whole-study results and caveats: Alopecia affecting every donor means their immune response may not match healthy people's.

The ends were cut back, 4 bases at V and 1 base at J, with 7 bases in the middle. This CDR3 comprises 13 residues. Germline loops: CDR1 MNHNY, CDR2 SVGAGI (reference sequence). Original handling: A typical sample had some 95,000 TCRs, with about 23,224 to 690,600 overall. TCRdb fed the RACE reads into MiXCR, producing one record per CDR3 protein. TCRdb's processing, not the authors', yielded these V and J calls. The data show tens of thousands of distinct CDR3 sequences, roughly 9.5% seen once. Time point indicated: patch test 3, about 24 weeks after DPC sensitization. The treatment is: therapeutic diphenylcyclopropenone sensitization with weekly scalp DPC. Donors were 18 to 70-year-old alopecia patients suitable for DPC. Turning to this clonotype: Antigen unknown.

This clonotype was obtained from a woman between 40 and 55 years old with alopecia areata. Some clones in this sample may be carry-over from other donors' samples. Sample: whole blood, taken in connection with sensitization to the hapten diphenylcyclopropenone (DPC). V gene TRBV6-6 combines with J gene TRBJ1-1; D call uncertain. Here the CDR3 DNA reads TGTGCCAGCAGTTGGAGTCAGAACACTGAAGCTTTCTTT. As protein: CASSWSQNTEAFF.